These 28 T cell receptor beta chains share one sample of origin, sequenced in a study of identical twins. TCRdb re-analysed the 5' RACE reads in MiXCR, keeping a single row per CDR3 protein. The data hold roughly 490,000 distinct CDR3 sequences, with roughly an eighth observed a single time. These data are also associated with another study on yellow fever vaccine responses in identical twins.

The sample taken for sequencing was CD4+ T cells sorted from blood. Receptors originate from a woman aged 18 to 35 in good health.

This clonotype has a handful of counts. The chain joins TRBV6-1 to TRBJ2-3; TRBD2 agrees at 7 bases. Per the germline V gene, CDR1 is MNHNS and CDR2 is SASEGT. The CDR3 contains 15 residues. Losses at the gene ends were 5 bases for V and 2 bases for J; bases not matched to a gene: 7. CDR3 nucleotides: TGTGCCAGCAGTCCGCAGACTAGCTTCACAGATACGCAGTATTTT. Its protein is CASSPQTSFTDTQYF.

The genes are TRBV28 and TRBJ2-3; TRBD2 is a possible D gene (6 bases). Looked up from germline, CDR1 is MDHEN and CDR2 is SYDVKM. V lost 3 bases, J lost 4 bases, and 20 bases lay in between. The CDR3 sequence is 17 residues long. CDR3 nucleotide sequence: TGTGCCAGCAGTTTGGGTACTAGCAGTGGTATATCAGATACGCAGTATTTT. It translates to CASSLGTSSGISDTQYF.

V gene TRBV5-4 combines with J gene TRBJ1-2; D gene ambiguous. Per germline, CDR1 SGHNT and CDR2 YYREEE (reference sequence). This CDR3 is 12 amino acids long. The V and J ends lost 0 bases and 8 bases respectively, with 8 bases between them. The CDR3 region has the DNA TGTGCCAGCAGCTTGGATCCGAACGGCTACACCTTC. This codes for CASSLDPNGYTF.

Written as DNA, the CDR3 is TGCGCCAGCAGCCAAGATTACGAGCAGAGGGGCATTCAGTACTTC. Protein sequence: CASSQDYEQRGIQYF. The chain is built from TRBV4-3 and TRBJ2-4, with D perhaps given as TRBD1 or TRBD2 (5 bases each). This CDR3 contains 15 residues. V was shortened by 0 bases and J by 9 bases, with 15 bases between the two germline ends. Germline CDR1 and CDR2: LGHNA and YSLEER.

There are a few counts of this clonotype. The rearrangement joins TRBV3-1 to TRBJ2-4; weak D call: TRBD1 (6 bases). V was pared by 4 bases and J by 7 bases, with 20 bases between. Germline V gene lookup returns CDR1 LGHDT and CDR2 YNNKEL (reference sequence). The CDR3 extends over 16 amino acids. The CDR3 reads CASSPRWGRGGNIQYF. The CDR3 DNA reads TGTGCCAGCAGCCCTCGTTGGGGGCGTGGAGGTAACATTCAGTACTTC.

The chain couples TRBV5-1 to TRBJ1-1; 10 nucleotides line up with TRBD1. The V gene's germline CDR1 is SGHRS and CDR2 YFSETQ. The CDR3 runs to 15 residues. Losses at the gene ends were 0 bases for V and 6 bases for J; bases not matched to a gene: 5. CDR3 DNA: TGCGCCAGCAGCTTGGAGGGGACAGGGGCATCTGAAGCTTTCTTT. It codes for CASSLEGTGASEAFF. The full variable domain, completed using reference TRBV5-1 and TRBJ1-1, is KAGVTQTPRYLIKTRGQQVTLSCSPISGHRSVSWYQQTPGQGLQFLFEYFSETQRNKGNFPGRFSGRQFSNSRSEMNVSTLELGDSALYLCASSLEGTGASEAFFGQGTRLTVV.

CDR3 loop: CASLGPGGQNGYTF. CDR3 nucleotides: TGTGCCAGTCTGGGCCCGGGGGGGCAGAATGGCTACACCTTC. The genes are TRBV25-1 and TRBJ1-2; a possible D gene is TRBD1 (6 bases). Germline CDR1 and CDR2: MGHDK and SYGVNS. The CDR3 is made up of 14 amino acids. The germline V and J ends were trimmed by 9 bases and 6 bases, with 20 bases remaining between them.

In its sample, this clonotype was seen many times. In DNA, the CDR3 is TGCAGCGTTGAAGTCCCCCGCGGAATTCACAATGAGCAGTTCTTC. This encodes CSVEVPRGIHNEQFF. The V call is TRBV29-1, the J call TRBJ2-1, with D hard to call. This CDR3 region has 15 residues. Trimming stripped 1 base from V and 5 bases from J, with 15 bases between. Germline-derived CDR1 and CDR2 are SQVTM and ANQGSEA.

This clonotype was seen many times. The V gene is TRBV15, the J gene TRBJ2-7, with 9 bases identical to TRBD1. V shed 1 base, J shed 4 bases, and the junction held 5 bases outside the gene matches. The CDR3 loop spans 15 amino acids. CDR1 is LNHNV, CDR2 YYDKDF, per germline (reference sequence). The CDR3 bases are TGTGCCACCAGCAGAGGTGGACAGGGGTTGTACGAGCAGTACTTC. Translating gives CATSRGGQGLYEQYF.

The chain has TRBV20-1 and TRBJ2-5, with a possible D match to TRBD1 (6 bases). Germline V gene lookup returns CDR1 DFQATT and CDR2 SNEGSKA (reference sequence). The CDR3 spans 13 residues. The CDR3 DNA is TGCAGCCTTCCGGGACAAGACCAAGAGACCCAGTACTTC. It translates to CSLPGQDQETQYF.

The J gene is TRBJ2-1, the V gene TRBV20-1, with D maybe TRBD2 (6 bases). The germline V gene encodes CDR1 DFQATT and CDR2 SNEGSKA (reference sequence). The CDR3 consists of 14 residues. V lost 5 bases, J lost 4 bases, and 15 bases lay in between. The CDR3 loop reads CSASELGSYNEQFF. CDR3 DNA: TGCAGTGCTTCAGAACTCGGGAGTTACAATGAGCAGTTCTTC.

This clonotype was observed a handful of times. The V gene is TRBV12-3 or TRBV12-4, the J gene TRBJ2-3; D is perhaps TRBD1 or TRBD2 (5 bases each). The CDR3 extends over 15 amino acids. V was cut by 8 bases and J by 4 bases, with 19 bases left in between. The CDR3 here is CASARDLQGADTQYF. The CDR3 DNA sequence: TGTGCCAGCGCTCGGGACCTCCAGGGAGCAGATACGCAGTATTTT.

The CDR3 sequence: CANFDTANYGYTF. CDR3 DNA sequence: TGTGCCAACTTTGACACAGCTAACTATGGCTACACCTTC. V gene TRBV28 combines with J gene TRBJ1-2; no definite D call. Germline values: CDR1 MDHEN, CDR2 SYDVKM. Trimming removed 10 bases from V and 0 bases from J, with 12 bases in between. The CDR3 consists of 13 residues.

This rearrangement joins TRBV27 to TRBJ2-1, with TRBD2 identical over 8 bases. Germline V gene sequence: CDR1 MNHEY, CDR2 SMNVEV (reference sequence). The CDR3 loop spans 16 amino acids. The V gene end was trimmed by 4 bases and the J gene end by 7 bases; junction bases not matched to a gene: 12. In nucleotides, the CDR3 is TGTGCCAGCAGTTCCACAGAGGGACTAGTTTTTAATGAGCAGTTCTTC. It encodes CASSSTEGLVFNEQFF.

This clonotype was recorded at least ten times. J is TRBJ2-3 and V is TRBV12-3 or TRBV12-4; 8 bases match TRBD1. Germline trimming cut 0 bases from V and 8 bases from J; bases unmatched to any gene: 7. The CDR3 loop spans 15 amino acids. The CDR3 nucleotides are TGTGCCAGCAGTTTAGCGCTGACAGGGGCCGGTACGCAGTATTTT. This gives the protein CASSLALTGAGTQYF.

Notes on this clonotype: A junction boundary mismatches the germline segment, possibly from a read error. The V call is TRBV20-1, the J call TRBJ2-7; 10 bases match TRBD2. Germline V lookup: CDR1 DFQATT, CDR2 SNEGSKA (reference sequence). This CDR3 region has 14 residues. CDR3: CSAKSGGASNEQYF. CDR3 coding DNA: TGCAGTGCCAAAAGCGGGGGGGCCTCCAACGAGCAGTACTTC.

The sample holds one count of this clonotype. The CDR3 sequence: CAWSVTSRLAGANEQFF. CDR3 DNA: TGTGCCTGGAGTGTAACGTCCCGACTAGCGGGAGCCAATGAGCAGTTCTTC. The V gene is TRBV30, the J gene TRBJ2-1, with 12 nucleotides matching TRBD2. The J segment lost 6 bases and the V segment lost 0 bases, leaving 9 bases of the junction unmatched. Germline CDR1 is GTSNPN and CDR2 is SVGIG (reference sequence). CDR3 length equals 17 residues.

In its sample, this clonotype was seen a few times. J is TRBJ2-3 and V is TRBV7-9; 7 bases are a match to TRBD2. V lost 4 bases, J lost 6 bases, and 16 bases stayed unmatched. The CDR3 contains 17 residues. Looked up from germline, CDR1 is SEHNR and CDR2 is FQNEAQ (reference sequence). The CDR3: CASSSAGGGSQDDTQYF. In DNA, the CDR3 is TGTGCCAGCAGCTCGGCGGGCGGGGGATCTCAAGACGATACGCAGTATTTT.

The table lists this clonotype with a few counts. The V and J genes are TRBV6-6 and TRBJ1-1; the D is unclear. The germline V and J ends were trimmed by 10 bases and 3 bases, with 12 bases remaining between them. Looked up from germline, CDR1 is MNHNY and CDR2 is SVGAGI (reference sequence). The CDR3 has 12 residues. CDR3 region: CATTLTYTEAFF. The CDR3 DNA is TGTGCCACCACCTTGACTTACACTGAAGCTTTCTTT.

The sample holds many counts of this clonotype. The rearrangement uses TRBV5-1 and TRBJ2-7; D possibly uses TRBD1 or TRBD2 (5 bases each). V was shortened by 4 bases and J by 5 bases, with 16 bases between the two germline ends. The CDR3 consists of 14 residues. Per germline, CDR1 SGHRS and CDR2 YFSETQ. The CDR3 here is CASSPAGTTNEQYF. CDR3 nucleotide sequence: TGCGCCAGCAGCCCGGCCGGGACCACAAACGAGCAGTACTTC.

This chain joins TRBV6-1 and TRBJ1-5, with TRBD1 identical over 11 bases. The CDR3 extends over 15 amino acids. CDR1 MNHNS and CDR2 SASEGT come from the germline V gene. The ends lost 7 bases at V and 11 bases at J; junction bases unmatched: 13. The CDR3 nucleotides are TGTGCCAGCAAAGTACCGGGACAGGGGGGAAAGGCCCAGCATTTT. This gives the protein CASKVPGQGGKAQHF.

The table lists this clonotype with a few counts. This chain joins TRBV20-1 and TRBJ1-6; D is ambiguous. V lost 3 bases and J lost 6, with 6 bases in between. Germline V CDR1 and CDR2: DFQATT, SNEGSKA (reference sequence). This CDR3 contains 12 residues. This CDR3 reads CSASRVNSPLHF. In DNA, the CDR3 is TGCAGTGCTAGCCGGGTTAATTCACCCCTCCACTTT.

This chain joins TRBV19 and TRBJ2-1; TRBD2 matches at 7 bases. J gave up 7 bases and V 1 base, and 10 bases lay outside the gene matches. Germline loops: CDR1 LNHDA, CDR2 SQIVND (reference sequence). This CDR3 is built from 16 residues. The DNA for the CDR3 is TGTGCCAGTAGTATAGTTAGGACTAGGGTTGTTAATGAGCAGTTCTTC. This translates into CASSIVRTRVVNEQFF.

This sequence joins TRBV12-3 or TRBV12-4 and TRBJ2-2; 9 bases are a match to TRBD2. J was trimmed by 6 bases and V by 3 bases; bases with no gene match: 5. The CDR3 spans 15 residues. DNA of the CDR3: TGTGCCAGCAGTTTGGGCGGGAGGGCCCCCGGGGAGCTGTTTTTT. It encodes CASSLGGRAPGELFF.

This clonotype showed up just a few times. This rearrangement joins TRBV12-3 or TRBV12-4 to TRBJ2-1; TRBD1 aligns across 8 bases. The CDR3 contains 13 residues. J lost 8 bases, V lost 6 bases, and 6 bases had no gene match. CDR3 sequence (DNA): TGTGCCAGCAGCCTCAACAGGGGGTATGAGCAGTTCTTC. It is translated as CASSLNRGYEQFF.

The table lists this clonotype with a few counts. The CDR3 nucleotides are TGTGCCACCAGTGATGGAGGGATCGCTGAGCAGTTCTTC. Protein product: CATSDGGIAEQFF. V and J are TRBV24-1 and TRBJ2-1, with D possibly matching TRBD2 (6 bases). Germline CDR1 is KGHDR and CDR2 is SFDVKD. The CDR3 spans 13 residues. V lost 3 bases and J 9 bases, leaving 11 bases between the germline ends.

This clonotype was observed a few times. The rearrangement uses TRBV5-1 and TRBJ1-2; 10 bases agree with TRBD1. The J segment lost 3 bases and the V segment lost 4 bases, leaving 9 bases of the junction unmatched. This CDR3 comprises 16 residues. The germline CDR1 and CDR2 sequences are SGHRS and YFSETQ. Written as DNA, the CDR3 is TGCGCCAGCAGCATACCCCGGGACAGGGGTGACTATGGCTACACCTTC. Translation: CASSIPRDRGDYGYTF.

Many counts were recorded for this clonotype. The V and J genes are TRBV18 and TRBJ2-7, with TRBD2 matching 9 bases. This CDR3 spans 16 amino acids. Per germline, CDR1 KGHSH and CDR2 LQKENI. V gave up 2 bases and J gave up 2 bases; unmatched junction bases: 7. The CDR3 DNA reads TGTGCCAGCTCACCAAAAAGTGCTAGCGGGACCTACGAGCAGTACTTC. Its protein is CASSPKSASGTYEQYF.